The 32 T cell receptor beta chains in this list originate from one sample, sequenced in a study of blood T cells in healthy people across ages. Alongside a J-beta primer mix, a sample-barcoded 5' primer served in a second PCR lasting about 7 to 11 cycles. MiXCR, applied by TCRdb to the 5' RACE reads, yields one record per CDR3 protein. The repertoire includes 1 million or so distinct CDR3 sequences, 40% to 55% of them detected once, and approximately 17% sits in the top ten. The material sequenced was blood. The receptors stem from a woman aged 55 to 70 in good health.

The rearrangement uses TRBV11-2 and TRBJ2-1; D gene uncertain. The germline gives CDR1 SGHAT, CDR2 FQNNGV. V was trimmed by 2 bases and J by 7 bases, leaving 15 bases between them. This CDR3 is built from 15 residues. The CDR3 region is CASSLIRGKDNEQFF. CDR3 in DNA: TGTGCCAGCAGCTTAATTCGTGGCAAGGATAATGAGCAGTTCTTC.

Turning to this clonotype: This may arise from a read error, as a much more abundant clone is one base away. The J gene is TRBJ2-1, the V gene TRBV20-1; D perhaps matches TRBD2 (6 bases). Germline lookup yields CDR1 DFQATT and CDR2 SNEGSKA (reference sequence). CDR3 length: 13 amino acids. This CDR3 reads CSATTRSNNGQFF. In DNA form, the CDR3 reads TGCAGTGCCACGACTAGATCAAACAATGGGCAGTTCTTC.

The chain carries TRBV18 and TRBJ2-4; 8 nucleotides match TRBD1. The DNA end is a closer match to TRBJ2-7, so the J assignment may be wrong. CDR1 is KGHSH, CDR2 LQKENI, per germline. The CDR3 length is 13 residues. Here the CDR3 reads CASAQGVGYEQYF. DNA for the CDR3: TGTGCCAGCGCACAGGGGGTTGGCTACGAGCAGTACTTC.

A few counts support this clonotype. The J gene is TRBJ2-3, the V gene TRBV29-1; D unresolved. The V gene's germline CDR1 is SQVTM and CDR2 ANQGSEA. V was shortened by 7 bases and J by 4 bases, with 0 bases between the two germline ends. The CDR3 is 8 amino acids. The CDR3 is CSADTQYF. CDR3 bases: TGCAGCGCAGATACGCAGTATTTT.

This chain links TRBV28 with TRBJ2-1, with a weak D call TRBD2 (6 bases). CDR3 size: 14 residues. Trimming shortened V by 3 bases and J by 7 bases, and 13 bases separated the two germline ends. CDR1 and CDR2 (germline): MDHEN, SYDVKM. For the CDR3, the DNA is TGTGCCAGCAGTTTGTCGCGGGGTAATAATGAGCAGTTCTTC. It encodes CASSLSRGNNEQFF.

This clonotype came up a few times. The chain carries TRBV16 and TRBJ2-3; D is uncertain. V was clipped by 0 bases and J by 2 bases, with 9 bases between them. This CDR3 is built from 15 residues. CDR1 and CDR2 from the germline V gene are KGHSY and FQNENV. CDR3 in amino acids: CASSQSRQPTDTQYF. CDR3 DNA: TGTGCCAGCAGCCAATCGCGGCAGCCCACAGATACGCAGTATTTT.

This clonotype was picked up one time. This chain's CDR3 is CASSILGQQAEAFF. CDR3 DNA: TGTGCCAGCAGCATCCTGGGACAGCAAGCTGAAGCTTTCTTT. V gene TRBV13 combines with J gene TRBJ1-1, with 7 nucleotides matching TRBD1. V lost 5 bases to trimming and J lost 6 bases; unmatched junction nucleotides: 9. The CDR3 has 14 residues. CDR1 PRHDT and CDR2 FYEKMQ come from the germline V gene (reference sequence). Looking up the rest from reference TRBV13 and TRBJ1-1 gives the full variable domain: AAGVIQSPRHLIKEKRETATLKCYPIPRHDTVYWYQQGPGQDPQFLISFYEKMQSDKGSIPDRFSAQQFSDYHSELNMSSLELGDSALYFCASSILGQQAEAFFGQGTRLTVV.

On this clonotype itself: A much bigger clone sits one base away, suggesting this may be a read error. The CDR3 bases are TGTGCCAGCAGTGAGGCCGGAGGAAACGAGCAGTACTTC. Protein: CASSEAGGNEQYF. The rearrangement joins TRBV2 to TRBJ2-7; D is perhaps TRBD2 (5 bases). Trimming removed 3 bases at V and 5 bases at J, with 11 bases between. This CDR3 comprises 13 residues. The germline V gene encodes CDR1 SNHLY and CDR2 FYNNEI.

The chain employs TRBV4-1 and TRBJ1-2; TRBD1 matches at 8 bases. Germline V CDR1 and CDR2: MGHRA, YSYEKL. V lost 1 base, J lost 3 bases, and 7 bases stayed unmatched. This CDR3 is 16 amino acids long. CDR3 in amino acids: CASSQVRGTGDYGYTF. Here the CDR3 DNA reads TGCGCCAGCAGCCAAGTAAGGGGGACAGGAGACTATGGCTACACCTTC.

The chain uses TRBV29-1 and TRBJ2-7; TRBD2 agrees at 11 bases. The CDR3 has 15 residues. Germline V gives CDR1 SQVTM, CDR2 ANQGSEA. Trimming removed 2 bases from V and 3 bases from J; junction bases left unmatched: 6. The CDR3 loop is CSVESTSGMGYEQYF. As DNA, the CDR3 is TGCAGCGTTGAATCGACTAGCGGGATGGGCTACGAGCAGTACTTC.

There are a few counts of this clonotype. This sequence joins TRBV20-1 and TRBJ2-5; TRBD2 matches at 9 bases. Looked up from germline, CDR1 is DFQATT and CDR2 is SNEGSKA (reference sequence). Losses at the gene ends were 0 bases for V and 4 bases for J; bases not matched to a gene: 6. This CDR3 comprises 15 residues. CDR3 bases: TGCAGTGCTAGAGATAGCGGGAGTGTGGGAGAGACCCAGTACTTC. It yields the protein CSARDSGSVGETQYF.

The chain links TRBV20-1 to TRBJ2-1; a weak D match, TRBD1 (6 bases). The ends were cut back, 0 bases at V and 0 bases at J, with 12 bases in the middle. Germline-derived CDR1 and CDR2 are DFQATT and SNEGSKA (reference sequence). The CDR3 totals 16 residues. The CDR3 spells CSARDQAGASYNEQFF. CDR3 nucleotides: TGCAGTGCTAGAGATCAAGCAGGGGCCTCCTACAATGAGCAGTTCTTC.

V is TRBV29-1 and J is TRBJ2-1; possibly TRBD1 for D (6 bases). This CDR3 has 14 amino acids. V was shortened by 3 bases and J by 3 bases, with 12 bases between the two germline ends. The V gene's germline CDR1 is SQVTM and CDR2 ANQGSEA. CDR3 residues: CSVEGDTFYNEQFF. CDR3 DNA: TGCAGCGTTGAGGGGGACACTTTCTACAATGAGCAGTTCTTC.

This CDR3 is CASRLGGIETQYF. CDR3 bases: TGCGCCAGCAGACTAGGAGGCATTGAGACCCAGTACTTC. The chain uses TRBV10-2 and TRBJ2-5, with D possibly TRBD2 on 5 matching bases. The CDR3 runs 13 residues. Germline-derived CDR1 and CDR2 are WSHSY and SAAADI. V lost 6 bases and J lost 5, with 13 bases in between.

The chain combines TRBV7-9 with TRBJ2-7; D uncertain. This CDR3 is 11 amino acids long. V was cut by 2 bases and J by 10 bases, with 9 bases left in between. Looked up from germline, CDR1 is SEHNR and CDR2 is FQNEAQ (reference sequence). CDR3 sequence (DNA): TGTGCCAGCAGCTTACTAGAAGCCCAGTACTTC. This encodes CASSLLEAQYF.

This clonotype has just a few counts. The chain couples TRBV5-1 to TRBJ1-2; D gene uncertain. CDR3 length equals 14 residues. V was cut by 7 bases and J by 6 bases, with 19 bases left in between. CDR1 is SGHRS and CDR2 is YFSETQ in the germline V gene. The CDR3 DNA follows: TGCGCCAGCCGATTAGAACGGGATTGGCATGGCTACACCTTC. It yields the protein CASRLERDWHGYTF.

The J gene is TRBJ2-5, the V gene TRBV5-4; 8 bases map to TRBD1. The germline V gene has CDR1 SGHNT and CDR2 YYREEE (reference sequence). CDR3 size: 15 residues. V lost 5 bases to trimming and J lost 5 bases; unmatched junction nucleotides: 11. The CDR3 nucleotides read TGTGCCAGCAGTTACGACAGGGGAGGTTGGGAGACCCAGTACTTC. Protein: CASSYDRGGWETQYF.

This clonotype was seen only a few times. The chain's CDR3 is CSVEDSGVAVTYNEQFF. The CDR3 DNA sequence: TGCAGCGTTGAAGATTCGGGCGTAGCGGTGACCTACAATGAGCAGTTCTTC. This sequence joins TRBV29-1 and TRBJ2-1, with D possibly matching TRBD2 (6 bases). Trimming left V 0 bases short and J 2 bases short, with 17 bases between. CDR1 and CDR2 (germline): SQVTM, ANQGSEA. The CDR3 consists of 17 residues.

This clonotype was counted between two and nine times. The chain combines TRBV20-1 with TRBJ1-2; weak D call: TRBD1 (6 bases). The CDR3 spans 15 residues. Trimming took 6 bases from V and 2 from J, leaving 19 bases between them. The germline V gene encodes CDR1 DFQATT and CDR2 SNEGSKA (reference sequence). The CDR3 sequence is CSAPPRDTGNYGYTF. The CDR3, as DNA: TGCAGTGCCCCACCCCGGGACACCGGGAACTATGGCTACACCTTC.

This clonotype was observed a few times. This chain connects TRBV12-3 or TRBV12-4 to TRBJ2-7; tentatively, D is TRBD2 (5 bases). The germline V and J ends were trimmed by 5 bases and 2 bases, with 13 bases remaining between them. The CDR3 sequence is 14 residues long. CDR3 sequence reads: CASSPGESPYEQYF. As DNA, the CDR3 is TGTGCCAGCAGTCCCGGGGAAAGCCCCTACGAGCAGTACTTC.

The rearrangement joins TRBV2 to TRBJ2-5; D is possibly TRBD2 (6 bases). The closer fit of TRBJ2-7 to the DNA end suggests the J call may be wrong. Germline-derived CDR1 and CDR2 are SNHLY and FYNNEI. CDR3 length: 13 residues. In DNA form, the CDR3 reads TGTGCCAGTCAGACCGGGACTTCCTACGAGCAGTACTTC. As protein: CASQTGTSYEQYF.

This clonotype was observed at least ten times. This chain links TRBV7-9 with TRBJ2-7, with a weak D call TRBD1 (5 bases). Trimming stripped 1 base from V and 0 bases from J, with 10 bases between. CDR1 is SEHNR, CDR2 FQNEAQ, per germline (reference sequence). The CDR3 runs to 15 residues. Written as DNA, the CDR3 is TGTGCCAGCAGCTTAGGTGACAGAAGCTCCTACGAGCAGTACTTC. Protein: CASSLGDRSSYEQYF. The complete variable domain, with remaining parts taken from reference TRBV7-9 and TRBJ2-7, reads DTGVSQNPRHKITKRGQNVTFRCDPISEHNRLYWYRQTLGQGPEFLTYFQNEAQLEKSRLLSDRFSAERPKGSFSTLEIQRTEQGDSAMYLCASSLGDRSSYEQYFGPGTRLTVT.

The genes are TRBV3-1 and TRBJ2-3, with D perhaps matching TRBD2 (6 bases). Trimming took off 6 bases at V and 2 bases at J, with 15 bases between the two ends. Per germline, CDR1 LGHDT and CDR2 YNNKEL (reference sequence). The CDR3 runs 15 residues. CDR3 bases: TGTGCCAGCAGAGAGGGAGGCCGAGACACAGATACGCAGTATTTT. This codes for CASREGGRDTDTQYF.

This chain connects TRBV6-1 to TRBJ2-3, with D perhaps TRBD1 (6 bases). The CDR3 runs to 16 residues. Germline CDR1 MNHNS, CDR2 SASEGT. The V end was cut by 3 bases, the J end by 3 bases, with 16 bases between. In DNA, the CDR3 is TGTGCCAGCAGTGATTACAGGGTTCTGACGACAGATACGCAGTATTTT. Its translation: CASSDYRVLTTDTQYF.

V usage is TRBV11-3 and J usage is TRBJ2-6, with D perhaps TRBD2 (6 bases). The CDR3 has 15 residues. Trimming pared 6 bases from V and 2 bases from J, leaving 11 bases between. Germline assignment: CDR1 SGHNT and CDR2 YENEEA. The CDR3 here is CASSNGGAGANVLTF. DNA of the CDR3: TGTGCCAGCAGTAACGGAGGGGCTGGGGCCAACGTCCTGACTTTC.

A few counts support this clonotype. The J gene is TRBJ1-4, the V gene TRBV27; the D gene is possibly TRBD1 (6 bases). V was pared by 6 bases and J by 2 bases, with 10 bases between. The CDR3 extends over 14 amino acids. Germline V gives CDR1 MNHEY, CDR2 SMNVEV (reference sequence). The CDR3 bases are TGTGCCAGCAGGAACAGGGCCACTAATGAAAAACTGTTTTTT. Amino acid sequence: CASRNRATNEKLFF.

In its sample, this clonotype was seen a few times. This chain uses TRBV27 with TRBJ2-5; no clear D. Germline V gene data show CDR1 as MNHEY and CDR2 as SMNVEV (reference sequence). The CDR3 extends over 14 amino acids. Deletions cut 3 bases from V and 1 base from J, with 9 bases between. CDR3 protein: CASSFFHSQETQYF. CDR3 DNA: TGTGCCAGCAGTTTTTTCCATTCCCAAGAGACCCAGTACTTC.

The chain uses TRBV6-5 and TRBJ2-4; a weak D match, TRBD1 (7 bases). The last part of the DNA fits TRBJ2-7 better; the J call may be wrong. Germline CDR1 and CDR2: MNHEY and SVGAGI. There are 16 residues in the CDR3. CDR3 loop: CASSILRGVRSYEQYF. CDR3 sequence (DNA): TGTGCCAGCAGCATACTCAGGGGGGTTAGGTCCTACGAGCAGTACTTC.

This clonotype was seen more than once but under ten times. The chain is built from TRBV10-3 and TRBJ2-1, with 10 bases identical to TRBD2. Germline V gene lookup returns CDR1 ENHRY and CDR2 SYGVKD. The CDR3 loop spans 16 amino acids. V lost 6 bases, J lost 12 bases, and 17 bases stayed unmatched. CDR3 DNA sequence: TGTGCCATCAGAGGGTCTAGCGGGAGTGTTACATGGGGGCAGTTCTTC. Amino acid sequence: CAIRGSSGSVTWGQFF.

The chain couples TRBV7-6 to TRBJ1-1; tentatively, D is TRBD1 (6 bases). This CDR3 spans 15 amino acids. CDR1 is SGHVS and CDR2 is FNYEAQ in the germline V gene. V was pared by 1 base and J by 5 bases, with 14 bases between. This CDR3 is CASSLGTQGTTEAFF. In DNA form, the CDR3 reads TGTGCCAGCAGCTTAGGAACACAGGGCACAACTGAAGCTTTCTTT.

V gene TRBV5-6 combines with J gene TRBJ2-5; TRBD2 is a possible D gene (7 bases). CDR1 and CDR2 (germline): SGHDT, YYEEEE. The V and J ends lost 0 bases and 2 bases respectively, with 14 bases between them. This CDR3 has 16 residues. The CDR3 DNA sequence: TGTGCCAGCAGCTTGGCCGGGGGGCCACTACAAGAGACCCAGTACTTC. It encodes CASSLAGGPLQETQYF. Drawing the rest from reference TRBV5-6 and TRBJ2-5, the complete variable domain is DAGVTQSPTHLIKTRGQQVTLRCSPKSGHDTVSWYQQALGQGPQFIFQYYEEEERQRGNFPDRFSGHQFPNYSSELNVNALLLGDSALYLCASSLAGGPLQETQYFGPGTRLLVL.

The chain recombines TRBV20-1 with TRBJ1-6; maybe TRBD1 (6 bases). V lost 0 bases and J lost 0, with 12 bases in between. CDR1 and CDR2 from the germline V gene are DFQATT and SNEGSKA (reference sequence). The CDR3 contains 17 residues. The CDR3 region has the DNA TGCAGTGCTAGAGATGGGGGGCTGAGCTCCTATAATTCACCCCTCCACTTT. Amino acids: CSARDGGLSSYNSPLHF.